This entry lists 31 T cell receptor beta chains sequenced from one sample in a study of cytomegalovirus exposure and HLA in healthy donors. Primers: 60 Vbeta forward and 13 Jbeta reverse. Generated by immunoSEQ multiplex PCR, the TCRdb table keeps only in-frame clones and is missing some. Of about 260,000 clones in the sample, 84% are singletons; the top ten hold more than 1.5%. The source material was PBMCs. These receptor sequences come from a middle-aged woman in good health and CMV-seropositive.

The chain is built from TRBV19 and TRBJ1-6; maybe TRBD1 (5 bases). Germline CDR1 and CDR2: LNHDA and SQIVND (reference sequence). CDR3 length: 15 amino acids. V was cut by 5 bases and J by 9 bases, with 17 bases left in between. The CDR3: CASSSRGGVGSPLHF. CDR3 bases: TGTGCCAGTAGTTCCCGAGGAGGGGTAGGTTCACCCCTCCACTTT.

V usage is TRBV6-5 and J usage is TRBJ1-5; no firm D call. V shed 6 bases and J shed 10 bases, with 19 bases lying between them. This CDR3 region has 14 residues. Germline CDR1 reads MNHEY; CDR2 reads SVGAGI. CDR3: CASSRQWAADPQHF. In nucleotides, the CDR3 is TGTGCCAGCAGCCGGCAGTGGGCCGCCGACCCCCAGCATTTT.

The V and J genes are TRBV5-1 and TRBJ2-5; 8 bases agree with TRBD2. The J call may be wrong; the DNA end is better matched by TRBJ2-7. There are 15 residues in the CDR3. Germline V CDR1 and CDR2: SGHRS, YFSETQ. The CDR3 coding sequence is TGCGCCAGCAGCTGGGATAGCGGGGCGTCCTACGAGCAGTACTTC. It yields the protein CASSWDSGASYEQYF.

This chain links TRBV27 with TRBJ2-7; 16 bases map to TRBD2. V trimming: 5 bases; J trimming: 4 bases; junction bases outside the gene matches: 8. The CDR3 has 17 amino acids. Germline CDR1 is MNHEY and CDR2 is SMNVEV (reference sequence). The CDR3 loop is CASSKPGLAGGPYEQYF. In nucleotides, the CDR3 is TGTGCCAGCAGTAAACCGGGACTAGCGGGAGGGCCTTACGAGCAGTACTTC.

The chain employs TRBV7-2 and TRBJ2-4, with a weak D call TRBD1 (6 bases). The ends were cut back, 6 bases at V and 1 base at J, with 19 bases in the middle. The CDR3 consists of 17 residues. Germline V gene lookup returns CDR1 SGHTA and CDR2 FQGNSA. The CDR3 DNA reads as TGTGCCAGCAGTCGAGAAACAGGGTACGGGGCCAAAAACATTCAGTACTTC. Protein sequence: CASSRETGYGAKNIQYF.

This clone was observed a few times. This chain uses TRBV7-9 with TRBJ2-1; 8 bases match TRBD1. This CDR3 has 15 amino acids. J was trimmed by 0 bases and V by 4 bases; bases with no gene match: 2. Germline CDR1 reads SEHNR; CDR2 reads FQNEAQ (reference sequence). The DNA for the CDR3 is TGTGCCAGCAGCTCACAGGGGGGCTCCTACAATGAGCAGTTCTTC. Protein: CASSSQGGSYNEQFF.

The rearrangement uses TRBV5-4 and TRBJ1-2, with TRBD1 matching 12 bases. V dropped 4 bases and J dropped 0; count of bases not matched to a gene: 4. This CDR3 has 16 amino acids. Germline-derived CDR1 and CDR2 are SGHNT and YYREEE (reference sequence). This CDR3 is CASSPGQGAANYGYTF. In nucleotides, the CDR3 is TGTGCCAGCAGCCCGGGACAGGGGGCCGCTAACTATGGCTACACCTTC.

About this clone itself: One junction end does not reproduce the germline sequence, and a read error may be involved. This sequence joins TRBV5-1 and TRBJ2-4, with D maybe TRBD1 (6 bases). The length of the CDR3 is 14 residues. Per the germline V gene, CDR1 is SGHRS and CDR2 is YFSETQ. The CDR3 DNA is TGCGCCAGCAGCGCGGACAGTTCCAAAAACAGTCAGTACTTC. Translation gives CASSADSSKNSQYF.

For this clone: The junction shows a germline mismatch at one end, possibly a read error. This chain joins TRBV7-9 and TRBJ2-2; 11 bases fit TRBD2. CDR3 length: 17 residues. CDR1 and CDR2 from the germline V gene are SEHNR and FQNEAQ (reference sequence). This CDR3 is CSSSLWGGTSGAGELFF. The CDR3, as DNA: TGTTCCAGCAGCTTATGGGGCGGGACTAGCGGCGCCGGGGAGCTGTTTTTT.

The V call is TRBV5-1, the J call TRBJ1-6, with a weak D call TRBD1 (5 bases). Trimming stripped 0 bases from V and 9 bases from J, with 19 bases between. Germline V CDR1 and CDR2: SGHRS, YFSETQ. The CDR3 runs 17 residues. CDR3 coding DNA: TGCGCCAGCAGCTTGGTAGGCCCGGGGGAGGCAGCTTCACCCCTCCACTTT. It specifies CASSLVGPGEAASPLHF. The full variable domain, rest sourced from reference TRBV5-1 and TRBJ1-6, is KAGVTQTPRYLIKTRGQQVTLSCSPISGHRSVSWYQQTPGQGLQFLFEYFSETQRNKGNFPGRFSGRQFSNSRSEMNVSTLELGDSALYLCASSLVGPGEAASPLHFGNGTRLTVT.

The chain is built from TRBV25-1 and TRBJ2-5; D is undetermined. The DNA end favors TRBJ2-7, so the J call may be wrong. The CDR3 sequence is 15 residues long. CDR1 and CDR2 from the germline V gene are MGHDK and SYGVNS. CDR3 nucleotides: TGTGCCAGCAGTGAATGGAGCTTTAGCTCCTACGAGCAGTACTTC. Translating it yields CASSEWSFSSYEQYF.

This clone was found once. V is TRBV30 and J is TRBJ2-3; 15 bases are shared with TRBD2. CDR1 is GTSNPN, CDR2 SVGIG, per germline (reference sequence). The CDR3 runs to 16 residues. J lost 4 bases, V lost 3 bases, and 5 bases had no gene match. CDR3 sequence reads: CAWSAGLAGGADTQYF. CDR3 bases: TGTGCCTGGAGCGCGGGACTAGCGGGAGGTGCAGATACGCAGTATTTT. The full variable domain, completed using reference TRBV30 and TRBJ2-3, is SQTIHQWPATLVQPVGSPLSLECTVEGTSNPNLYWYRQAAGRGLQLLFYSVGIGQISSEVPQNLSASRPQDRQFILSSKKLLLSDSGFYLCAWSAGLAGGADTQYFGPGTRLTVL.

The gene calls are TRBV5-1 and TRBJ1-1; TRBD1 matches 10 bases. V trimming: 4 bases; J trimming: 0 bases; junction bases outside the gene matches: 6. There are 16 residues in the CDR3. Germline V lookup: CDR1 SGHRS, CDR2 YFSETQ. In DNA, the CDR3 is TGCGCCAGCAGCCCCCTGACAGGGGGCTTGAACACTGAAGCTTTCTTT. This gives the protein CASSPLTGGLNTEAFF.

The CDR3 DNA reads as TGTGCCAGCAGCTTAGTGATAGGGGGGGAAAGTCAGCCCCAGCATTTT. Translating gives CASSLVIGGESQPQHF. This chain links TRBV7-2 with TRBJ1-5; possibly TRBD1 for D (6 bases). The CDR3 has 16 amino acids. Germline V gene sequence: CDR1 SGHTA, CDR2 FQGNSA. The V end lost 1 base, the J end lost 6 bases, and 16 bases lay between the germline ends.

The V gene is TRBV6-1, the J gene TRBJ1-1; TRBD1 matches 8 bases. Trimming at V came to 1 base and at J to 9 bases, leaving 13 bases not matched to a gene. The CDR3 loop spans 16 amino acids. The germline gives CDR1 MNHNS, CDR2 SASEGT. In DNA form, the CDR3 reads TGTGCCAGCAGTGAAGGGGGCCAGGGGGCATGGGGAAAAGCTTTCTTT. Protein: CASSEGGQGAWGKAFF.

The rearrangement joins TRBV7-9 to TRBJ2-7; D may be TRBD2 (7 bases). This CDR3 comprises 17 residues. V lost 0 bases to trimming and J lost 2 bases, with 17 bases between them. Germline V gives CDR1 SEHNR, CDR2 FQNEAQ (reference sequence). In DNA form, the CDR3 reads TGTGCCAGCAGCTTAGCGTCCGGGGGGCGAGGGGCCTACGAGCAGTACTTC. It specifies CASSLASGGRGAYEQYF.

The chain combines TRBV7-2 with TRBJ1-2; TRBD1 matches 9 bases. Germline trimming cut 4 bases from V and 7 bases from J; bases unmatched to any gene: 7. This CDR3 comprises 14 residues. Germline V gene data show CDR1 as SGHTA and CDR2 as FQGNSA. In DNA form, the CDR3 reads TGTGCCAGCAGCTCAAGCCGGGACAGGGCTGGCTACACCTTC. It specifies CASSSSRDRAGYTF.

This chain connects TRBV10-3 to TRBJ1-1; 8 bases map to TRBD1. Germline V gives CDR1 ENHRY, CDR2 SYGVKD. The CDR3 extends over 12 amino acids. Losses at the gene ends were 2 bases for V and 11 bases for J; bases not matched to a gene: 4. The CDR3 DNA reads TGTGCCATCAGTGAGCCGGACAGGGAGGCTTTCTTT. It codes for CAISEPDREAFF.

The CDR3 region is CASSTWTGGNSPLHF. In DNA, the CDR3 is TGTGCCAGCAGTACCTGGACAGGGGGTAATTCACCCCTCCACTTT. The chain combines TRBV28 with TRBJ1-6; 10 positions match TRBD1. V gave up 5 bases and J gave up 6 bases; unmatched junction bases: 4. The CDR3 extends over 15 amino acids. Germline V gene sequence: CDR1 MDHEN, CDR2 SYDVKM. Based on the CDR3 plus reference TRBV28 and TRBJ1-6, the full variable domain is DVKVTQSSRYLVKRTGEKVFLECVQDMDHENMFWYRQDPGLGLRLIYFSYDVKMKEKGDIPEGYSVSREKKERFSLILESASTNQTSMYLCASSTWTGGNSPLHFGNGTRLTVT.

The rearrangement links TRBV29-1 to TRBJ2-1, with a tentative D call TRBD1 (5 bases). The length of the CDR3 is 14 residues. CDR1 and CDR2 from the germline V gene are SQVTM and ANQGSEA. V shed 3 bases and J shed 5 bases, with 14 bases lying between them. CDR3 nucleotide sequence: TGCAGCGTTGAGATGGTAGGCAGGGACAATGAGCAGTTCTTC. This sequence encodes CSVEMVGRDNEQFF.

This chain connects TRBV12-5 to TRBJ2-1; D possibly corresponds to TRBD1 (5 bases). Germline CDR1 and CDR2: LGHNT and FRNRAP. V lost 3 bases, J lost 1 base, and 10 bases lay in between. CDR3 size: 15 residues. The CDR3, as DNA: TGTGCTAGTGGTTTAATGGGGCTTTCCTACAATGAGCAGTTCTTC. Translation: CASGLMGLSYNEQFF.

This clone was seen a few times. The rearrangement joins TRBV5-6 to TRBJ2-7; the D gene is possibly TRBD2 (6 bases). V gave up 4 bases and J gave up 4 bases, with 21 bases separating them. The CDR3 is made up of 16 amino acids. Per the germline V gene, CDR1 is SGHDT and CDR2 is YYEEEE. The CDR3 reads CASSGIGSGYRYEQYF. The CDR3 nucleotides are TGTGCCAGCAGCGGGATCGGGAGCGGGTATAGGTACGAGCAGTACTTC. The complete variable domain, with remaining parts taken from reference TRBV5-6 and TRBJ2-7, reads DAGVTQSPTHLIKTRGQQVTLRCSPKSGHDTVSWYQQALGQGPQFIFQYYEEEERQRGNFPDRFSGHQFPNYSSELNVNALLLGDSALYLCASSGIGSGYRYEQYFGPGTRLTVT.

The chain links TRBV30 to TRBJ2-3; 8 nucleotides line up with TRBD2. CDR3 length: 15 residues. J gave up 3 bases and V 0 bases, and 5 bases lay outside the gene matches. Germline CDR1 is GTSNPN and CDR2 is SVGIG (reference sequence). CDR3 amino acids: CAWSVQTGGTDTQYF. The CDR3 DNA sequence: TGTGCCTGGAGTGTCCAAACGGGAGGGACAGATACGCAGTATTTT.

This rearrangement joins TRBV10-3 to TRBJ1-2; weak D call: TRBD1 (5 bases). V lost 6 bases, J lost 2 bases, and 13 bases lay in between. This CDR3 is 14 amino acids long. Germline CDR1 ENHRY, CDR2 SYGVKD. This CDR3 is CAISPVGGNYGYTF. The CDR3 DNA reads TGTGCCATCAGCCCCGTCGGGGGAAACTATGGCTACACCTTC.

The V and J genes are TRBV5-3 and TRBJ2-7; weak D call: TRBD2 (6 bases). TRBV5-3 is classed as an ORF, of uncertain function. This CDR3 comprises 17 residues. Trimming took 3 bases from V and 3 from J, leaving 22 bases between them. The CDR3 sequence: CARSWGVEGGYSYEQYF. The CDR3 DNA sequence: TGTGCCAGAAGCTGGGGGGTGGAGGGAGGCTACAGCTACGAGCAGTACTTC.

This clone was seen only a few times. The gene calls are TRBV30 and TRBJ1-6; 8 positions match TRBD1. V trimming: 6 bases; J trimming: 0 bases; junction bases outside the gene matches: 10. The germline gives CDR1 GTSNPN, CDR2 SVGIG (reference sequence). This CDR3 spans 17 amino acids. The CDR3 region is CACQIGQGGSYNSPLHF. The DNA for the CDR3 is TGTGCCTGTCAGATTGGACAGGGTGGCTCCTATAATTCACCCCTCCACTTT.

This clone was seen more than once but under ten times. The chain links TRBV6-6 to TRBJ1-5; D ambiguous. The V end was cut by 2 bases, the J end by 4 bases, with 12 bases between. The CDR3 spans 15 residues. Germline V CDR1 and CDR2: MNHNY, SVGAGI (reference sequence). The CDR3 nucleotides read TGTGCCAGCAGTTACGGCGGCAACGGAAATCAGCCCCAGCATTTT. Translated, it gives CASSYGGNGNQPQHF.

The chain couples TRBV4-2 to TRBJ2-2; TRBD2 agrees at 8 bases. After removal of 7 bases from V and 6 bases from J, the junction contained 10 bases not matched to a gene. The CDR3 extends over 15 amino acids. CDR1 is LGHNA, CDR2 YNFKEQ, per germline. The CDR3 region is CASTRSSGSPGELFF. CDR3 DNA sequence: TGTGCCAGCACGAGGTCCAGCGGGAGCCCCGGGGAGCTGTTTTTT.

Concerning this clone: The junction and the germline gene differ at one end; a read error may be behind it. The J gene is TRBJ2-2, the V gene TRBV9; D is perhaps TRBD2 (6 bases). Germline V gene sequence: CDR1 SGDLS, CDR2 YYNGEE. The CDR3 covers 16 residues. CDR3 sequence (DNA): TGTGCCAGCACCGTAGTGGCCGGGAGTGGGACCGGGGAGCTGTTTTTT. Translated, it gives CASTVVAGSGTGELFF.

This clone was observed a handful of times. The chain joins TRBV28 to TRBJ1-1; unclear D gene. This CDR3 has 16 amino acids. Germline-derived CDR1 and CDR2 are MDHEN and SYDVKM. The V and J ends lost 6 bases and 3 bases respectively, with 20 bases between them. CDR3 region: CASSQRRGRLDTEAFF. The DNA for the CDR3 is TGTGCCAGCAGCCAAAGACGAGGGCGGCTTGACACTGAAGCTTTCTTT.

The chain is built from TRBV7-9 and TRBJ1-5, with D possibly matching TRBD1 (5 bases). The germline gives CDR1 SEHNR, CDR2 FQNEAQ (reference sequence). The ends were cut back, 1 base at V and 1 base at J, with 17 bases in the middle. The CDR3 has 18 residues. In DNA form, the CDR3 reads TGTGCCAGCAGCTTAGAATTCCTGGGAGGGGTGAGCAATCAGCCCCAGCATTTT. Protein product: CASSLEFLGGVSNQPQHF.